The next 2 T cell receptor beta chains were all read from a single sample in a study of cytomegalovirus exposure and HLA in healthy donors. The PCR employed 60 Vbeta primers together with 13 Jbeta primers. The repertoire was sequenced with immunoSEQ multiplex PCR; TCRdb's copy has only in-frame clones and lacks some. The sample has just over 65,000 clones, roughly four fifths seen once; the top ten hold about 6.8%. Sequencing was performed on PBMCs. These receptors were collected from a human donor in good health.

The chain links TRBV10-3 to TRBJ2-7, with 7 bases aligning to TRBD1. The germline V gene has CDR1 ENHRY and CDR2 SYGVKD. The ends lost 6 bases at V and 5 bases at J; junction bases unmatched: 10. The length of the CDR3 is 14 residues. This CDR3 is CAIRPGQSADEQYF. The CDR3 DNA reads as TGTGCCATCAGACCGGGACAGTCTGCCGACGAGCAGTACTTC.

This clone came up a few times. The chain is built from TRBV19 and TRBJ1-4; TRBD1 agrees at 9 bases. The CDR3 runs 16 residues. The germline V gene has CDR1 LNHDA and CDR2 SQIVND (reference sequence). Unmatched junction bases numbered 13, after V lost 4 bases and J lost 10 bases. DNA for the CDR3: TGTGCCAGTAGTAAAACCCGGGACAGGGATCTTAGAAAACTGTTTTTT. It translates to CASSKTRDRDLRKLFF.